The 19 T cell receptor beta chains given below trace back to one sample, sequenced in a study of Ad26.COV2.S vaccination and SARS-CoV-2 variants. Assay used: immunoSEQ multiplex PCR; TCRdb lists only in-frame clones, some missing. The data show around 270,000 clones, with around 88% seen just once and roughly 3% held by the top ten. This sample's treatment: approximately 18 received Ad26.COV2.S at low or high dose, single or two shots; roughly 5 received placebo; per-sample allocation not given. On day 63 after the first injection, vaccine and placebo recipients gave samples. The sample consisted of peripheral blood, taken in a trial of Ad26.COV2.S vaccine versus placebo. Receptor source: a person between 18 and 60 years old who received the Ad26.COV2.S COVID-19 vaccine or a placebo.

The chain links TRBV9 to TRBJ1-2; TRBD1 is a possible D gene (5 bases). The CDR3 has 14 residues. Germline V gene sequence: CDR1 SGDLS, CDR2 YYNGEE. Between the trimmed V and J ends, which lost 7 bases and 6 bases, there was a span of 19 bases. CDR3 region: CASVHGAGGDGYTF. The DNA for the CDR3 is TGTGCCAGCGTCCACGGGGCCGGAGGAGATGGCTACACCTTC. Variable domain in full (rest from reference TRBV9 and TRBJ1-2): DSGVTQTPKHLITATGQRVTLRCSPRSGDLSVYWYQQSLDQGLQFLIQYYNGEERAKGNILERFSAQQFPDLHSELNLSSLELGDSALYFCASVHGAGGDGYTFGSGTRLTVV.

The table lists this clone with a few counts. The CDR3 DNA reads as TGCGCCAGCAGCTTGCCCCGTTTTGGTACTGAAGCTTTCTTT. Translating it yields CASSLPRFGTEAFF. The chain is built from TRBV5-1 and TRBJ1-1; D gene uncertain. Looked up from germline, CDR1 is SGHRS and CDR2 is YFSETQ. Trimming removed 1 base at V and 5 bases at J, with 12 bases between. This CDR3 is built from 14 residues.

The chain joins TRBV15 to TRBJ2-2, with D possibly TRBD2 on 5 matching bases. V dropped 0 bases and J dropped 3 bases, with 11 bases sitting between them. CDR1 and CDR2 (germline): LNHNV, YYDKDF (reference sequence). The CDR3 consists of 16 residues. The CDR3 loop is CATSRDWESDTGELFF. For the CDR3, the DNA is TGTGCCACCAGCAGAGATTGGGAGTCGGACACCGGGGAGCTGTTTTTT. Complete variable domain (other parts from reference TRBV15 and TRBJ2-2): DAMVIQNPRYQVTQFGKPVTLSCSQTLNHNVMYWYQQKSSQAPKLLFHYYDKDFNNEADTPDNFQSRRPNTSFCFLDIRSPGLGDTAMYLCATSRDWESDTGELFFGEGSRLTVL.

CDR3 sequence (DNA): TGTGCCAGCTCACCTGTCGCGGCTACTGAAGCTTTCTTT. It yields the protein CASSPVAATEAFF. The rearrangement links TRBV18 to TRBJ1-1; D is undetermined. Germline assignment: CDR1 KGHSH and CDR2 LQKENI. The CDR3 runs 13 residues. V was clipped by 3 bases and J by 5 bases, with 10 bases between them.

This clone was seen a handful of times. The chain employs TRBV7-9 and TRBJ1-5; a possible D gene is TRBD1 (6 bases). This CDR3 has 15 residues. V was pared by 1 base and J by 6 bases, with 13 bases between. The V gene's germline CDR1 is SEHNR and CDR2 FQNEAQ (reference sequence). The CDR3 DNA follows: TGTGCCAGCAGCTTAGATGGGACAAGGCGTCAGCCCCAGCATTTT. Protein sequence: CASSLDGTRRQPQHF.

The chain employs TRBV24-1 and TRBJ2-1; perhaps TRBD1 as D (5 bases). Trimming took 3 bases from V and 7 from J, leaving 18 bases between them. Germline CDR1 is KGHDR and CDR2 is SFDVKD. The CDR3 runs to 16 residues. CDR3 DNA sequence: TGTGCCACCAGTGATCGACAGACAAGGGCCCTGAATGAGCAGTTCTTC. The encoded protein is CATSDRQTRALNEQFF.

Of note for this clone: The junction does not match germline at one end; this may be a read error. The sample contains more than one DNA sequence encoding this CDR3. The V gene is TRBV10-3, the J gene TRBJ2-5; D not resolved. The V gene's germline CDR1 is ENHRY and CDR2 SYGVKD. The CDR3 extends over 14 amino acids. The CDR3 sequence is CAISESDSQETQYF. The CDR3 DNA follows: TGTGCCATCAGCGAGTCTGATAGCCAAGAGACCCAGTACTTC.

The chain joins TRBV28 to TRBJ1-4; a weak D match, TRBD1 (6 bases). CDR1 and CDR2 (germline): MDHEN, SYDVKM. There are 15 residues in the CDR3. Trimming removed 5 bases at V and 5 bases at J, with 15 bases between. The CDR3 protein is CASSAGGARNEKLFF. CDR3 bases: TGTGCCAGCAGTGCGGGGGGGGCCAGGAATGAAAAACTGTTTTTT. The full variable domain, in which reference TRBV28 and TRBJ1-4 provide the parts outside the CDR3, is DVKVTQSSRYLVKRTGEKVFLECVQDMDHENMFWYRQDPGLGLRLIYFSYDVKMKEKGDIPEGYSVSREKKERFSLILESASTNQTSMYLCASSAGGARNEKLFFGSGTQLSVL.

V gene TRBV28 combines with J gene TRBJ1-5; a possible D gene is TRBD1 (5 bases). Per germline, CDR1 MDHEN and CDR2 SYDVKM. The length of the CDR3 is 16 residues. Trimming removed 1 base at V and 5 bases at J, with 15 bases between. For the CDR3, the DNA is TGTGCCAGCAGTTTATTCTATTCAGGGACTTATCAGCCCCAGCATTTT. This encodes CASSLFYSGTYQPQHF.

This clone was recorded only once. The rearrangement uses TRBV12-5 and TRBJ2-1, with 15 bases identical to TRBD2. Germline V gives CDR1 LGHNT, CDR2 FRNRAP. The CDR3 covers 20 residues. The trim removed 2 bases at V and 0 bases at J, leaving 8 bases unmatched. In DNA, the CDR3 is TGTGCTAGTGGTTTGTCCTCGGGACTAGCGGGAGGACTCTCCTACAATGAGCAGTTCTTC. Translation: CASGLSSGLAGGLSYNEQFF.

The chain couples TRBV6-6 to TRBJ1-1; a weak D match, TRBD1 (5 bases). This CDR3 spans 15 amino acids. Germline lookup yields CDR1 MNHNY and CDR2 SVGAGI (reference sequence). The V end lost 8 bases, the J end lost 0 bases, and 16 bases lay between the germline ends. CDR3 sequence reads: CASHRDGGMNTEAFF. CDR3 DNA sequence: TGTGCCAGCCATCGGGACGGCGGTATGAACACTGAAGCTTTCTTT.

This sequence joins TRBV11-2 and TRBJ2-5; perhaps TRBD2 as D (6 bases). The V gene lost 7 bases and the J gene lost 5 bases, with 14 bases spanning the gap. CDR1 is SGHAT, CDR2 FQNNGV, per germline. CDR3 length: 13 residues. This chain's CDR3 is CASTPGVLETQYF. The CDR3 DNA sequence: TGTGCCAGCACCCCGGGGGTGTTGGAGACCCAGTACTTC.

This chain joins TRBV27 and TRBJ2-1; no clear D gene. Germline V gene sequence: CDR1 MNHEY, CDR2 SMNVEV (reference sequence). Deletions cut 5 bases from V and 9 bases from J, with 20 bases between. CDR3 length: 15 amino acids. The CDR3 sequence: CASSPLGGPSIEQFF. CDR3 bases: TGTGCCAGCAGTCCCCTGGGTGGCCCTTCAATTGAGCAGTTCTTC.

Comments on this clone: At the DNA level, this CDR3 is encoded by other sequences in the same sample as well. The chain joins TRBV27 to TRBJ1-5; D is unclear. Germline CDR1 and CDR2: MNHEY and SMNVEV (reference sequence). The CDR3 has 13 amino acids. The V gene lost 0 bases and the J gene lost 2 bases, with 2 bases spanning the gap. The CDR3 sequence is CASSLSGNQPQHF. DNA of the CDR3: TGTGCCAGCAGTTTATCGGGCAATCAGCCCCAGCATTTT.

CDR3 amino acids: CASRSYSLGEETQYF. Written as DNA, the CDR3 is TGTGCCAGCAGATCCTACAGTTTAGGGGAGGAGACCCAGTACTTC. The V call is TRBV6-4, the J call TRBJ2-5; D is tentatively TRBD1 or TRBD2 (5 bases each). CDR3 length: 15 amino acids. V was pared by 6 bases and J by 5 bases, with 19 bases between. Germline V gene data show CDR1 as MRHNA and CDR2 as SNTAGT.

This chain connects TRBV29-1 to TRBJ2-3; D unclear. The CDR3 is 12 amino acids. Trimming took 4 bases from V and 3 from J, leaving 8 bases between them. Looked up from germline, CDR1 is SQVTM and CDR2 is ANQGSEA. This CDR3 is CSVVSGTDTQYF. The CDR3 region has the DNA TGCAGCGTTGTCTCCGGGACAGATACGCAGTATTTT.

The chain links TRBV19 to TRBJ2-1, with D unresolved. Per germline, CDR1 LNHDA and CDR2 SQIVND (reference sequence). The CDR3 covers 15 residues. V was trimmed by 3 bases and J by 6 bases, leaving 15 bases between them. CDR3 sequence (DNA): TGTGCCAGTAGTATCCTTGTATATCCAATCAATGAGCAGTTCTTC. It encodes CASSILVYPINEQFF.

This clone came up once. The chain carries TRBV6-6 and TRBJ1-4; no clear D gene. CDR1 and CDR2 (germline): MNHNY, SVGAGI (reference sequence). The CDR3 extends over 13 amino acids. Trimming cost V 5 bases and J 6 bases, with 10 bases left between them. The CDR3 DNA sequence: TGTGCCAGCAGTCGAGGAGGGCATGAAAAACTGTTTTTT. Its protein is CASSRGGHEKLFF.

CDR3 bases: TGTGCCAGCAGGCCGGGACACTCTACGGGCTATGGCTACACCTTC. Its translation: CASRPGHSTGYGYTF. V gene TRBV6-5 combines with J gene TRBJ1-2; D perhaps matches TRBD1 (6 bases). The CDR3 covers 15 residues. Trimming removed 6 bases from V and 4 bases from J, with 18 bases in between. Germline lookup yields CDR1 MNHEY and CDR2 SVGAGI.